A selection of T cell receptor beta chains follows, all from one sample in a study of OX40 agonist ivuxolimab in advanced cancers. Using immunoSEQ multiplex PCR, the repertoire was profiled, and TCRdb retains in-frame clones only, with some absent. The table records approximately 69,000 clones, approximately 86% of them present only once. The sample here was CD4+ or CD8+ T cells sorted from blood, taken in a trial of the OX40 agonist ivuxolimab. These receptors were taken from an adult with an advanced solid tumor such as melanoma, head and neck, liver or kidney cancer. Each CDR3 is given with its conserved first and last residue. Fields, in order: V gene, D gene, J gene, clone size, CDR3 DNA, CDR3 protein. D genes are given only for firm matches. The listing skips clone size in some rows; elsewhere it reads once, few, many or a size class.

V: TRBV7-2; D: .; J: TRBJ1-2; size: .; DNA: TGTGCCAGCAGCTTCCCCCGGGACGCAGGCTATGGCTACACCTTC; CDR3: CASSFPRDAGYGYTF
V: TRBV7-3; D: .; J: TRBJ1-6; size: .; DNA: TGTGCCAGCAGCTTATGGGGGGATTCACCCCTCCACTTT; CDR3: CASSLWGDSPLHF
V: TRBV19; D: TRBD1; J: TRBJ1-5; size: .; DNA: TGTGCCAGTTGGACAGGGCCGGGCAATCAGCCCCAGCATTTT; CDR3: CASWTGPGNQPQHF
V: TRBV28; D: TRBD1; J: TRBJ1-1; size: .; DNA: TGTGCCAGCAGCCTGGGACAGGGAAACACTGAAGCTTTCTTT; CDR3: CASSLGQGNTEAFF
V: TRBV5-1; D: .; J: TRBJ1-4; size: few; DNA: TGCGCCAGCAGCCCGGGTGAGGTCGCAACTAATGAAAAACTGTTTTTT; CDR3: CASSPGEVATNEKLFF
V: TRBV11-2; D: TRBD2; J: TRBJ2-7; size: .; DNA: TGTGCCAGCAGCTTGAGGGAGGGGTTATACGAGCAGTACTTC; CDR3: CASSLREGLYEQYF
V: TRBV7-2; D: .; J: TRBJ2-7; size: once; DNA: TGTGCCAGCAGTTTACCACCCGGGGATTACTCCTACGAGCAGTACTTC; CDR3: CASSLPPGDYSYEQYF
V: TRBV11-3; D: TRBD2; J: TRBJ2-3; size: .; DNA: TGTGCCAGCAGCTTGAGCGGGGCAGATACGCAGTATTTT; CDR3: CASSLSGADTQYF
V: TRBV19; D: .; J: TRBJ2-1; size: .; DNA: TGTGCCAGTACAGGGATAGGGGGGGTTTATGAGCAGTTCTTC; CDR3: CASTGIGGVYEQFF
V: TRBV20-1; D: .; J: TRBJ1-1; size: once; DNA: TGCAGTGCTGAACATCAGAATGAAGCTTTCTTT; CDR3: CSAEHQNEAFF
V: TRBV9; D: .; J: TRBJ1-1; size: .; DNA: TGTGCCAGCAGCGTAGAGAACAACCCGAACACTGAAGCTTTCTTT; CDR3: CASSVENNPNTEAFF
V: TRBV2; D: TRBD1; J: TRBJ2-7; size: .; DNA: TGTGCCAGCATGAGGACAGGGGGAGTCGCCTACGAGCAGTACTTC; CDR3: CASMRTGGVAYEQYF
V: TRBV11-2; D: .; J: TRBJ1-1; size: .; DNA: TGTGCCAGCTTCCCATTAACGGGGTACACTGAAGCTTTCTTT; CDR3: CASFPLTGYTEAFF
V: TRBV7-2; D: .; J: TRBJ2-3; size: .; DNA: TGTGCCAGCAGCTTTGGGGGTACAGATACGCAGTATTTT; CDR3: CASSFGGTDTQYF
V: TRBV5-6; D: TRBD1; J: TRBJ1-3; size: .; DNA: TGTGCCAGCAGCTACCGGGACAGGGTTGGAAACACCATATATTTT; CDR3: CASSYRDRVGNTIYF
V: TRBV15; D: .; J: TRBJ1-3; size: .; DNA: TGTGCCACCAGCAGTGGGACAACTGGAAACACCATATATTTT; CDR3: CATSSGTTGNTIYF
V: TRBV7-9; D: .; J: TRBJ1-4; size: .; DNA: TGTGCCAGCAGCGATGCAGGGGACACGGGGAGTGAAAAACTGTTTTTT; CDR3: CASSDAGDTGSEKLFF
V: TRBV5-4; D: TRBD2; J: TRBJ2-1; size: .; DNA: TGTGCCAGCAGCGTTGACCCCGGGACTAGCGGGCGGGGTGAGCAGTTCTTC; CDR3: CASSVDPGTSGRGEQFF
V: TRBV9; D: .; J: TRBJ2-2; size: .; DNA: TGTGCCAGCAACTTAGCGGACTACACCGGGGAGCTGTTTTTT; CDR3: CASNLADYTGELFF
V: TRBV19; D: TRBD2; J: TRBJ2-3; size: few; DNA: TGTGCCAGCCGGACTAGACTCACAGATACGCAGTATTTT; CDR3: CASRTRLTDTQYF
V: TRBV11-3; D: .; J: TRBJ2-1; size: .; DNA: TGTGCCAGCAGCCCAAGACGCGGGGCGGGCAATGAGCAGTTCTTC; CDR3: CASSPRRGAGNEQFF
V: TRBV7-2; D: .; J: TRBJ1-2; size: .; DNA: TGTGCCAGCAGCTTAGGGACAGCCACGTATGGCTACACCTTC; CDR3: CASSLGTATYGYTF
V: TRBV19; D: .; J: TRBJ2-3; size: .; DNA: TGTGCCAGTAGTCCCGGGCGGCCCGAGCCGCAGTATTTT; CDR3: CASSPGRPEPQYF
V: TRBV7-9; D: .; J: TRBJ1-6; size: .; DNA: TGTGCCAGCAGCACATCAGGGGCTGCCAATTCACCCCTCCACTTT; CDR3: CASSTSGAANSPLHF
V: TRBV7-2; D: .; J: TRBJ2-1; size: .; DNA: TGTGCCAGCAGTCTCCCGGACTACAACTACAATGAGCAGTTCTTC; CDR3: CASSLPDYNYNEQFF
V: TRBV5-4; D: TRBD1; J: TRBJ1-4; size: .; DNA: TGTGCCAGCAGCTTAGGGACAGGGAGTGAAAAACTGTTTTTT; CDR3: CASSLGTGSEKLFF
V: TRBV29-1; D: TRBD2; J: TRBJ2-7; size: .; DNA: TGCAGCGTCCCGGGACTAGGAACCTACGAGCAGTACTTC; CDR3: CSVPGLGTYEQYF
V: TRBV29-1; D: TRBD1; J: TRBJ2-1; size: .; DNA: TGCAGCGCCTCCGGGACAGGGGCGCTACTAAGCTCCTACAATGAGCAGTTCTTC; CDR3: CSASGTGALLSSYNEQFF
V: TRBV6-4; D: .; J: TRBJ1-1; size: many; DNA: TGTGCCAGCCGATTATCACCGAACACTGAAGCTTTCTTT; CDR3: CASRLSPNTEAFF